This T cell receptor beta chain was observed in a study of a mutant IDH1 vaccine in newly diagnosed glioma. Study background: The treated population exhibited a male proportion of approximately 62%, a female proportion of about 38%, and a mean age of around 40 years.

As for this clone: The target antigen is unknown.

The data were produced by immunoSEQ multiplex PCR, yet TCRdb's version contains in-frame clones alone and is incomplete. This sample yields tens of thousands of clones, of which 75% are seen a single time; about 9.6% belongs to the top ten. Time point here: week 47, end of study. A single vaccine dose contained 300 ug of mutant IDH1 20-mer peptide, and topical imiquimod was used with it. New IDH1-mutant, ATRX-lost WHO grade 3 or 4 astrocytomas occurred in donors. V gave up 6 bases and J gave up 6 bases, with 8 bases separating them. The CDR3 contains 11 residues. CDR1 and CDR2 from the germline V gene are LNHDA and SQIVND (reference sequence).

This chain connects TRBV19 to TRBJ1-2, with unresolved D. The sample here was PBMCs, taken from a glioma patient whose treatment included an IDH1 peptide vaccine. The TCR sequence derives from a man aged 40-49 years with glioma. CDR3: CASRAWDGYTF. Here the CDR3 DNA reads TGTGCCAGTAGGGCCTGGGATGGCTACACCTTC. The full variable domain, completed using reference TRBV19 and TRBJ1-2, is DGGITQSPKYLFRKEGQNVTLSCEQNLNHDAMYWYRQDPGQGLRLIYYSQIVNDFQKGDIAEGYSVSREKKESFPLTVTSAQKNPTAFYLCASRAWDGYTFGSGTRLTVV.